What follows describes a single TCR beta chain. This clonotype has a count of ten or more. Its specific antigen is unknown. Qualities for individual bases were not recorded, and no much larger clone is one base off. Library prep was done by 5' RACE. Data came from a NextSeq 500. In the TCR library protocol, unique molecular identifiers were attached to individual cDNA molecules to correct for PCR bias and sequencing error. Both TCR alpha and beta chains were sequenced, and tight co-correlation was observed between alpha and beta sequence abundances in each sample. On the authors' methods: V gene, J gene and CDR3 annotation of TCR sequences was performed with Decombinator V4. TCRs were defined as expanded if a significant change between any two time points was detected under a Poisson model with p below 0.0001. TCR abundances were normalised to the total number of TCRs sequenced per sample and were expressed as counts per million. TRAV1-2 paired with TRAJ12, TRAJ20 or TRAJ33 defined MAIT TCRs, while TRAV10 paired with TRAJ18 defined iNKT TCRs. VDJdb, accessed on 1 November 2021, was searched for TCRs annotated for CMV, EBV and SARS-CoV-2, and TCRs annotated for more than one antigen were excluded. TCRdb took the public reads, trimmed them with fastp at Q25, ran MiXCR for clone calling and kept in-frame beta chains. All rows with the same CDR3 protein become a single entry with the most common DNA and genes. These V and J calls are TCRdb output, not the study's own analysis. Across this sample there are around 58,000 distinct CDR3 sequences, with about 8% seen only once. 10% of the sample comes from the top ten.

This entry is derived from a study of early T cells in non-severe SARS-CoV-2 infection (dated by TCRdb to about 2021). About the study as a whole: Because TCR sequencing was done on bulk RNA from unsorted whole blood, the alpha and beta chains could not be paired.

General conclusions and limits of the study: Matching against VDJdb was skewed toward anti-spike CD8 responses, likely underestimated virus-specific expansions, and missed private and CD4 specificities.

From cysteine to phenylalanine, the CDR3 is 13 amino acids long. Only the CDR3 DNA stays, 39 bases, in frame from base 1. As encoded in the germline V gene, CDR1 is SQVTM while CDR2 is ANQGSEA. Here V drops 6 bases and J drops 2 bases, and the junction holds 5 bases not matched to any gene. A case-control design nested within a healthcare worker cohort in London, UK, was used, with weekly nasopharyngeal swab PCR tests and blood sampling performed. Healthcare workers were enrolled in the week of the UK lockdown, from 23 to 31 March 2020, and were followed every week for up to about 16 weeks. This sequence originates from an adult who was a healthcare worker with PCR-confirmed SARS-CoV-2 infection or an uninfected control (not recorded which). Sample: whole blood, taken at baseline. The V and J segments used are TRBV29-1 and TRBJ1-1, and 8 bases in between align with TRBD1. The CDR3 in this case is CSVRTGTNTEAFF. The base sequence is TGCAGCGTGCGGACAGGGACAAACACTGAAGCTTTCTTT.